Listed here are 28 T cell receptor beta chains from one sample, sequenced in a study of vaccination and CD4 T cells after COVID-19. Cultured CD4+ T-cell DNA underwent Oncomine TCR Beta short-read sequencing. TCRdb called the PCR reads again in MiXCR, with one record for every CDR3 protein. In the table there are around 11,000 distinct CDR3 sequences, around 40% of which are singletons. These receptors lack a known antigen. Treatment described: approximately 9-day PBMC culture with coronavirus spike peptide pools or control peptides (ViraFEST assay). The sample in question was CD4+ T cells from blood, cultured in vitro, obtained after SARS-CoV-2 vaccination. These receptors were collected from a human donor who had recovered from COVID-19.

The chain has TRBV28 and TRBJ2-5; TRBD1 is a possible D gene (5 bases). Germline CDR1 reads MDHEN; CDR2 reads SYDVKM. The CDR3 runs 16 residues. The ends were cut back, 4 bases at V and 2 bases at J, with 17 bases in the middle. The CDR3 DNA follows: TGTGCCAGCAGTTCCCTGGGGCGACAGATACAAGAGACCCAGTACTTC. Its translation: CASSSLGRQIQETQYF.

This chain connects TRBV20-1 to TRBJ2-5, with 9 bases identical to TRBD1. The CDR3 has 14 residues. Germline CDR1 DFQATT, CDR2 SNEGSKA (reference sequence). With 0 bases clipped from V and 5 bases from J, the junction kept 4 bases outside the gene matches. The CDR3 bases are TGCAGTGCTAGAGAGGACAGGGGATCGGAGACCCAGTACTTC. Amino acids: CSAREDRGSETQYF.

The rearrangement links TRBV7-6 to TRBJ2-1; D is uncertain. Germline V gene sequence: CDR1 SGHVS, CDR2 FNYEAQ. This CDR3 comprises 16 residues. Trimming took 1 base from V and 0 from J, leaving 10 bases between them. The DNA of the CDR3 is TGTGCCAGCAGCTTAGGTGGGCCTAGCTCCTACAATGAGCAGTTCTTC. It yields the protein CASSLGGPSSYNEQFF.

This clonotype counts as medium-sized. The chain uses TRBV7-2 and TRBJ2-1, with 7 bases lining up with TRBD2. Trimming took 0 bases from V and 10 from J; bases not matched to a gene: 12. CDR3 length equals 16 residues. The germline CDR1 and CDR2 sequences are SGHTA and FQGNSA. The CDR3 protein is CASSLAPMGPRGEQFF. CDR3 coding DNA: TGTGCCAGCAGCTTAGCCCCCATGGGCCCGCGGGGGGAGCAGTTCTTC.

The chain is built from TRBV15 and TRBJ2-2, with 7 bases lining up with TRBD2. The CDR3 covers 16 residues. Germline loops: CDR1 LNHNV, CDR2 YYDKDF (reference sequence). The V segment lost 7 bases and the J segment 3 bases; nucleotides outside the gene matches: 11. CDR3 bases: TGTGCCACCACGACCCGTGGGGGGAGGGACACCGGGGAGCTGTTTTTT. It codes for CATTTRGGRDTGELFF.

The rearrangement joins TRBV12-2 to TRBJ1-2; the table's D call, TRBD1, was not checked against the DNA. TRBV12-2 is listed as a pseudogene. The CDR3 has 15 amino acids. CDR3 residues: CASRLAWRGAGGYTF. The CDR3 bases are TGTGCAAGTCGCTTAGCGTGGCGAGGGGCGGGGGGCTACACCTTC.

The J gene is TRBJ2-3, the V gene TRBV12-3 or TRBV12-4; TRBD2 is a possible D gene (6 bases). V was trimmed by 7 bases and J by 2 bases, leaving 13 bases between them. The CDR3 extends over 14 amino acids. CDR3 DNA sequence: TGTGCCAGCACCCCGCGGGGCCTCACAGATACGCAGTATTTT. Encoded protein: CASTPRGLTDTQYF.

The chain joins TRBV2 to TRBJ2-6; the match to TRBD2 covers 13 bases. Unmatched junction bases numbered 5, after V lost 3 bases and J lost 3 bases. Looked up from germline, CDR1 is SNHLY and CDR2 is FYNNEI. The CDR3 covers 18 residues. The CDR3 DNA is TGTGCCAGCAGTGACGGGACTAGCGGGATCCGTGGGGCCAACGTCCTGACTTTC. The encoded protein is CASSDGTSGIRGANVLTF.

CDR3: CASSPGQGYTEAFF. The CDR3 coding sequence is TGTGCCAGCAGCCCGGGACAGGGGTATACTGAAGCTTTCTTT. The gene calls are TRBV7-6 and TRBJ1-1, with 10 bases matching TRBD1. This CDR3 is 14 amino acids long. The V segment lost 5 bases and the J segment 5 bases; nucleotides outside the gene matches: 5. Germline V gene sequence: CDR1 SGHVS, CDR2 FNYEAQ.

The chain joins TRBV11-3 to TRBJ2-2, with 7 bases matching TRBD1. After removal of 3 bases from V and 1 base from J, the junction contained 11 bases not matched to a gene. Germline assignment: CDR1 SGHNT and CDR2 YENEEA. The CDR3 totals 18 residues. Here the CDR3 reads CASSFMPLRQGNTGELFF. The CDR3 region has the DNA TGTGCCAGCAGCTTTATGCCCCTAAGACAGGGGAACACCGGGGAGCTGTTTTTT.

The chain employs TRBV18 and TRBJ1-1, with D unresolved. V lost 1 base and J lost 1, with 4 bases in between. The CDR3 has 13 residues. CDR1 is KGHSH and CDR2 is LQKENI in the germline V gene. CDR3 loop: CASSPQRNTEAFF. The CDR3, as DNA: TGTGCCAGCTCACCACAGAGGAACACTGAAGCTTTCTTT.

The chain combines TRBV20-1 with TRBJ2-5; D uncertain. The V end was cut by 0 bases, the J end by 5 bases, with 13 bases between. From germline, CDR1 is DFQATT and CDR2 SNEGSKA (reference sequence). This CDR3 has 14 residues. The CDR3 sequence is CSARDQWLTETQYF. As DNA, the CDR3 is TGCAGTGCTAGAGATCAGTGGCTTACGGAGACCCAGTACTTC.

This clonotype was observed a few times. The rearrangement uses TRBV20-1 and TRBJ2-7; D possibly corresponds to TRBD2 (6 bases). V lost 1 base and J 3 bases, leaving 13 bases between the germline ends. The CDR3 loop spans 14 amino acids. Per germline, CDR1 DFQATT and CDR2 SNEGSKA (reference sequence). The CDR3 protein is CSARGRGAIYEQYF. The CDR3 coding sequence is TGCAGTGCTAGAGGGCGCGGGGCCATCTACGAGCAGTACTTC.

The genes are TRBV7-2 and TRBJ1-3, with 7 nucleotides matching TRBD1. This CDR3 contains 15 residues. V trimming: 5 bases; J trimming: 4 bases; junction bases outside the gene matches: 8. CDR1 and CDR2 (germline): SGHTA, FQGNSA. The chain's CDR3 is CASSAGQVGGNTIYF. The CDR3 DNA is TGTGCCAGCAGCGCCGGACAGGTGGGGGGAAACACCATATATTTT.

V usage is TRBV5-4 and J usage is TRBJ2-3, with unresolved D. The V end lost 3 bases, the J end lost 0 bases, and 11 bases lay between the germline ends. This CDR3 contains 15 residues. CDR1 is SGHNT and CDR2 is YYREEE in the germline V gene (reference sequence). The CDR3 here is CASSSMRISTDTQYF. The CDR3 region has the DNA TGTGCCAGCAGCTCGATGAGGATCAGCACAGATACGCAGTATTTT.

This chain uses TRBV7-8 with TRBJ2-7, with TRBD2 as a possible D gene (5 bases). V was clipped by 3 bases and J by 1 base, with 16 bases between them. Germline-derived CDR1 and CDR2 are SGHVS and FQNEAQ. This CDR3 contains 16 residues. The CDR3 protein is CASSFTLRGGSYEQYF. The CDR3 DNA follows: TGTGCCAGCAGCTTTACCCTCCGGGGTGGATCCTACGAGCAGTACTTC.

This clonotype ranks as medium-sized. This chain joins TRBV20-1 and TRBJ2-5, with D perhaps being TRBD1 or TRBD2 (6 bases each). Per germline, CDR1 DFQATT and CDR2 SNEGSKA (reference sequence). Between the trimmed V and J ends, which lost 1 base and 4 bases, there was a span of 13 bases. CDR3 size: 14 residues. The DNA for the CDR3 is TGCAGTGCTAGAGTTGGAGGGGGACGAGAGACCCAGTACTTC. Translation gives CSARVGGGRETQYF.

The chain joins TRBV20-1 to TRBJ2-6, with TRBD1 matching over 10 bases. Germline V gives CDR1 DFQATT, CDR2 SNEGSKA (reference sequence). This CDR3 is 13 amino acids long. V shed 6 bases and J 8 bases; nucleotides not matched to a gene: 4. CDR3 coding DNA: TGCAGTGCACGGACAGGGGGGACCAACGTCCTGACTTTC. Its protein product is CSARTGGTNVLTF.

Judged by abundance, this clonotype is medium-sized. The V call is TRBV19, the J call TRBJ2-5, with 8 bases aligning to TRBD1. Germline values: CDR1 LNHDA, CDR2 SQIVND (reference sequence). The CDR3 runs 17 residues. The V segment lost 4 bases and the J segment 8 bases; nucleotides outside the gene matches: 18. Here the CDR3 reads CASSTPTLTGATGTQYF. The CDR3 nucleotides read TGTGCCAGTAGTACTCCCACGCTGACAGGGGCGACTGGTACCCAGTACTTC.

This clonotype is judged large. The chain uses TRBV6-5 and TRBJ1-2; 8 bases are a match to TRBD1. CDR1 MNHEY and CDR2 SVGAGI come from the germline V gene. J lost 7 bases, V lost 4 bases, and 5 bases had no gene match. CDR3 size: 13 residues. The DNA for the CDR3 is TGTGCCAGCAGTTTCCAGGGGGCGGTTGGCTACACCTTC. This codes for CASSFQGAVGYTF.

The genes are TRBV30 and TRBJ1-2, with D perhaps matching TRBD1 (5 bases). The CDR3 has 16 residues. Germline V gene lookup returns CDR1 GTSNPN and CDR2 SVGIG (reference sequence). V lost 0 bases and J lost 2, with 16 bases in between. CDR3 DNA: TGTGCCTGGAGTGTACAGCCCCGGGCAGGGAACTATGGCTACACCTTC. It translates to CAWSVQPRAGNYGYTF.

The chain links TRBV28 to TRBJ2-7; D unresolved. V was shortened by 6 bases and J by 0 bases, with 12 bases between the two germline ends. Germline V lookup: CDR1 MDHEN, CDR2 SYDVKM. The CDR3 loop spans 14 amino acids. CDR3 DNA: TGTGCCAGCAGGGGTACGGGTTACTCCTACGAGCAGTACTTC. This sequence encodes CASRGTGYSYEQYF. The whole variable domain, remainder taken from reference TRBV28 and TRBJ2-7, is DVKVTQSSRYLVKRTGEKVFLECVQDMDHENMFWYRQDPGLGLRLIYFSYDVKMKEKGDIPEGYSVSREKKERFSLILESASTNQTSMYLCASRGTGYSYEQYFGPGTRLTVT.

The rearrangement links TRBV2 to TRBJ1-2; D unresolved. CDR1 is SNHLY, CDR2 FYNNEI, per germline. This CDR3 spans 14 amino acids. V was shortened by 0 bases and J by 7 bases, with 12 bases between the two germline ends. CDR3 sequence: CASSEAVGKGGYTF. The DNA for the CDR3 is TGTGCCAGCAGTGAAGCGGTAGGGAAAGGTGGCTACACCTTC.

This CDR3 reads CASTRSEAFF. Written as DNA, the CDR3 is TGTGCCTCGACCCGGTCCGAAGCTTTCTTT. J is TRBJ1-1 and V is TRBV30; D is ambiguous. Germline V lookup: CDR1 GTSNPN, CDR2 SVGIG (reference sequence). The CDR3 sequence is 10 residues long. The ends were cut back, 7 bases at V and 8 bases at J, with 11 bases in the middle.

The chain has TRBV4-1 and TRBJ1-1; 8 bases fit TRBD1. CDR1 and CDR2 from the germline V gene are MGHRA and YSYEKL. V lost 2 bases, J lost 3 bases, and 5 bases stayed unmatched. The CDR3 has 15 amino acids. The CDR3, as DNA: TGCGCCAGCAGCCAATTCCAGGGGGCCGACACTGAAGCTTTCTTT. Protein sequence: CASSQFQGADTEAFF.

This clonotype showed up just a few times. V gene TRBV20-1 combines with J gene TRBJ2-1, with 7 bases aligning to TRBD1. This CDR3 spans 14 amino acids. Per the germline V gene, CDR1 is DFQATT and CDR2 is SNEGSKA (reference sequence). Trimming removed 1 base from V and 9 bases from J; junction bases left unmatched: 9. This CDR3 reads CSARVYRGTAEQFF. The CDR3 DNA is TGCAGTGCTAGAGTTTACAGGGGAACGGCTGAGCAGTTCTTC.

The CDR3 region is CASGSSQGYEQYF. CDR3 coding DNA: TGTGCCAGCGGGTCCTCACAGGGCTACGAGCAGTACTTC. This chain connects TRBV6-2 or TRBV6-3 to TRBJ2-7; possible D gene TRBD1, 6 bases. V dropped 8 bases and J dropped 3 bases, with 14 bases sitting between them. CDR3 length: 13 amino acids. Germline V gives CDR1 MNHEY, CDR2 SVGEGT.

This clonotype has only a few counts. CDR3 bases: TGCAGTGCTACCAGGGTGACAGATACGCAGTATTTT. Amino acid sequence: CSATRVTDTQYF. This sequence joins TRBV20-1 and TRBJ2-3; maybe TRBD1 (5 bases). Germline V gene lookup returns CDR1 DFQATT and CDR2 SNEGSKA (reference sequence). The CDR3 has 12 amino acids. The V gene lost 4 bases and the J gene lost 3 bases, with 8 bases spanning the gap.